A single TCR beta chain is shown here with its context. The antigen is unknown. The V and J ends lost 0 bases and 0 bases respectively, with 9 bases between them. The length of the CDR3 is 15 residues. Germline values: CDR1 GTSNPN, CDR2 SVGIG (reference sequence). Isolation yielded PBMCs, at least 7 million per sample, in every case. With a J-beta primer mix and a sample-barcoded 5' primer, a second PCR ran roughly 7 to 11 cycles. MiXCR, run by TCRdb on the 5' RACE reads, gives a single entry per CDR3 protein. The sample lists about 780,000 distinct CDR3 sequences, 35% to 50% occurring once. The sample comes from a study of blood T cells in healthy people across ages. The study's findings and limits: Measured against age, TCR beta diversity per million T cells decreased in a roughly linear manner. Higher diversity, along with more naive CD4+ cells, distinguished long-lived donors from aged donors.

The clonotype was recovered from an elderly man in good health. The chain uses TRBV30 and TRBJ1-5, with D unclear. Specimen: blood. Here the CDR3 DNA reads TGTGCCTGGAGTGTAAAGGGAAATAGCAATCAGCCCCAGCATTTT. As protein: CAWSVKGNSNQPQHF.